The sequence of this T cell receptor (beta chain) was determined in a study of T cells in Graves' hyperthyroidism and ophthalmopathy. This clonotype was recorded at least ten times. What it recognizes is unknown. Amplification of TCR beta CDR3 regions used RNA as the template. Initially, a first-round RT-PCR of the TCR CDR3 employed the HTBI primer set. TCRdb processed the multiplex PCR reads anew with MiXCR; each CDR3 protein has one entry. The sample has about 350,000 distinct CDR3 sequences, approximately 18% seen once. Broader study findings: A median around 6.8 months before onset, the model predicted ophthalmopathy.

The clonotype was recovered from a woman in her twenties or thirties with Graves' hyperthyroidism that later progressed to Graves' ophthalmopathy. The sequenced sample was blood.

The CDR3 region has the DNA TGTGCCATCGGGGTCGGACGTCTAGATACGCAGTATTTT. Translation gives CAIGVGRLDTQYF. The chain employs TRBV10-3 and TRBJ2-3; D is ambiguous. Trimming took off 8 bases at V and 5 bases at J, with 14 bases between the two ends. The germline CDR1 and CDR2 sequences are ENHRY and SYGVKD. The CDR3 length is 13 residues.